Listed below are T cell receptor beta chains from one sample, sequenced in a study of cytomegalovirus exposure and HLA in healthy donors. The repertoire was sequenced with immunoSEQ multiplex PCR; TCRdb's copy has only in-frame clones and lacks some. Seen here are about 60,000 clones, 90% to 95% observed once, and the top ten hold around 5.5%. The sample consisted of PBMCs. The source is a woman aged 18-29 years in good health and CMV-seronegative. Each CDR3 is given with its conserved first and last residue. Fields, in order: clone size, CDR3 length, J gene, V gene, D gene, CDR3 DNA, CDR3 protein. The D gene is left open where the match is weak. Expanded clones are given a class, and other clones once, few, many or no size at all.

-,15,TRBJ2-1,TRBV27,-,TGTGCCAGCAGTTTACAGGTGAGCTCCTACAATGAGCAGTTCTTC,CASSLQVSSYNEQFF
once,17,TRBJ1-2,TRBV14,-,TGTGCCAGCAGCCAAGGGGGCTTTACGTACCCCCTTGGGAGCTACACCTTC,CASSQGGFTYPLGSYTF
-,14,TRBJ2-1,TRBV18,TRBD2,TGTGCCAGCTCAGCGGCTAGCGGGTACAATGAGCAGTTCTTC,CASSAASGYNEQFF
-,13,TRBJ1-3,TRBV19,-,TGTGCCAGTATTACAGCCTCTGGAAACACCATATATTTT,CASITASGNTIYF
-,14,TRBJ1-2,TRBV28,TRBD1,TGTGCCAGCAGTCCCCGGGACAGGAACTATGGCTACACCTTC,CASSPRDRNYGYTF
-,11,TRBJ1-4,TRBV6-1,-,TGTGCCAGCTCTCGGGTCGAAAAACTGTTTTTT,CASSRVEKLFF
-,14,TRBJ2-1,TRBV4-1,TRBD1,TGCGCCAGCAGCGAGAACAGGGGGCTTTTCGAGCAGTTCTTC,CASSENRGLFEQFF
-,15,TRBJ1-1,TRBV7-6,TRBD1,TGTGCCAGCAGCTATATTCCAGGGGGCCAAACTGAAGCTTTCTTT,CASSYIPGGQTEAFF
once,18,TRBJ2-3,TRBV10-2,TRBD2,TGCGCCAGCACCACGAGGGACCAACTAGCGGGCCTAGCAGATACGCAGTATTTT,CASTTRDQLAGLADTQYF
-,14,TRBJ2-3,TRBV19,TRBD2,TGTGCCAGTACCCGAGCGGGGGACACAGATACGCAGTATTTT,CASTRAGDTDTQYF
once,14,TRBJ1-4,TRBV7-6,-,TGTGCCAGCACCAACGGGGGATTCGGTGAAAAACTGTTTTTT,CASTNGGFGEKLFF
-,17,TRBJ2-5,TRBV9,-,TGTGCCAGCAGCGTAGTAGGCAACAGAATCTACCAAGAGACCCAGTACTTC,CASSVVGNRIYQETQYF
-,14,TRBJ1-4,TRBV6-5,TRBD1,TGTGCCAGCAGCCCCGACAGGGGAGGTGAAAAACTGTTTTTT,CASSPDRGGEKLFF
-,15,TRBJ2-2,TRBV10-3,-,TGTGCCATCAGTAGAAAGGGACTGGGGGCCGGGGAGCTGTTTTTT,CAISRKGLGAGELFF
-,14,TRBJ1-2,TRBV12-5,TRBD1,TGTGCTAGTGGTTTCCGGCCAGGGGGCTATGGCTACACCTTC,CASGFRPGGYGYTF
-,15,TRBJ1-4,TRBV13,-,TGTGCCAGCAGCCCCTCTTGGCAGACTAATGAAAAACTGTTTTTT,CASSPSWQTNEKLFF
-,13,TRBJ1-2,TRBV5-6,-,TGTGCCAGCAGCCCCGGACAGTTCCTAGGCTACACCTTC,CASSPGQFLGYTF
-,15,TRBJ1-3,TRBV9,TRBD1,TGTGCCAGCAGCTTAGGGACAGGTTACGGAAACACCATATATTTT,CASSLGTGYGNTIYF
once,19,TRBJ2-1,TRBV7-9,TRBD2,TGTGCCAGCAGCTCCATATCGGGGACTAGCGGGGCTTCCTACAATGAGCAGTTCTTC,CASSSISGTSGASYNEQFF
-,14,TRBJ1-4,TRBV2,TRBD1,TGTGCCAGCAGTGATAGACAGGGGGAGGAAAAACTGTTTTTT,CASSDRQGEEKLFF
-,15,TRBJ1-5,TRBV27,TRBD1,TGTGCCAGCAGTTTTTGGGGGACAGGGAATCAGCCCCAGCATTTT,CASSFWGTGNQPQHF
-,15,TRBJ2-1,TRBV27,-,TGTGCCAGCAGGCCCTTCGGGGGAACTGGGGATGAGCAGTTCTTC,CASRPFGGTGDEQFF
-,13,TRBJ1-2,TRBV7-2,-,TGTGCCAGCAGGATCCGGGACAACAATGGCTACACCTTC,CASRIRDNNGYTF
-,15,TRBJ2-3,TRBV10-3,-,TGTGCCATCAGGTCCGGGGGGCGCAGCCCAGATACGCAGTATTTT,CAIRSGGRSPDTQYF
-,14,TRBJ1-1,TRBV5-8,TRBD1,TGTGCCAGCAGCTTGCAGGGGGCTCACACTGAAGCTTTCTTT,CASSLQGAHTEAFF
-,14,TRBJ1-4,TRBV16,TRBD1,TGTGCCAGCAGCCTCGGGACAGGCAAAGAAAAACTGTTTTTT,CASSLGTGKEKLFF
once,17,TRBJ1-3,TRBV23-1,-,TGCGCCAGCAGTAGGAGGTGTAAGGGATGCTCTGGAAACACCATATATTTT,CASSRRCKGCSGNTIYF
once,15,TRBJ1-1,TRBV2,-,TGTGCCAGCAGTGAAGCGCCGGGTGAGGTCACTGAAGCTTTCTTT,CASSEAPGEVTEAFF
-,16,TRBJ2-5,TRBV7-6,TRBD2,TGTGCCAGCAGCACGCGGACTAGCGGGGTTTTGGAGACCCAGTACTTC,CASSTRTSGVLETQYF
-,14,TRBJ1-5,TRBV6-6,-,TGTGCCAGCAGTTATGCTGACAGAAAGCAGCCCCAGCATTTT,CASSYADRKQPQHF
once,13,TRBJ1-1,TRBV6-6,TRBD1,TGTGCCAGCAGAGGGGACAGGGCGACTGAAGCTTTCTTT,CASRGDRATEAFF
-,15,TRBJ2-5,TRBV5-1,-,TGCGCCAGCAGCTTGTATCCAGGGGACGGGGAGACCCAGTACTTC,CASSLYPGDGETQYF
-,15,TRBJ2-3,TRBV7-2,-,TGTGCCAGCAGCTTAATAGGGAGAATGGCAGATACGCAGTATTTT,CASSLIGRMADTQYF
-,15,TRBJ2-1,TRBV6-5,TRBD2,TGTGCCAGCAGTTACTTGTCTAGCGGGGACAATGAGCAGTTCTTC,CASSYLSSGDNEQFF
-,13,TRBJ1-5,TRBV7-8,-,TGTGCCAGCAGCCATACCGGGGGAAGGCCCCAGCATTTT,CASSHTGGRPQHF
-,12,TRBJ2-2,TRBV9,-,TGTGCCAGCAGCGTAGGGCCCGGGGAGCTGTTTTTT,CASSVGPGELFF
-,15,TRBJ1-3,TRBV9,-,TGTGCCAGCAGCGGACTTGGGAGATGGGGAGACACCATATATTTT,CASSGLGRWGDTIYF
-,15,TRBJ2-3,TRBV6-1,TRBD2,TGTGCCAGCAGAGAACTAGCGGGGAGCGCAGATACGCAGTATTTT,CASRELAGSADTQYF
-,16,TRBJ1-1,TRBV6-6,TRBD1,TGTGCCAGCAGGCCGCCGAGGACAGGACCCAGAACTGAAGCTTTCTTT,CASRPPRTGPRTEAFF
once,15,TRBJ2-5,TRBV5-4,TRBD1,TGTGCCAGCAGCTTGTTGACAGGGGGCGCGGAGACCCAGTACTTC,CASSLLTGGAETQYF
-,16,TRBJ1-4,TRBV5-1,-,TGCGCCAGCAGCAGGGGGGGCGCGGGCATGGGTGAAAAACTGTTTTTT,CASSRGGAGMGEKLFF
few,19,TRBJ1-3,TRBV18,TRBD1,TGTGCCAGCTCACCACTTACGCCGGGACAGGAAAACTCTGGAAACACCATATATTTT,CASSPLTPGQENSGNTIYF
-,12,TRBJ1-2,TRBV10-3,-,TGTGCCATCAGTGAGGGGGGGGCATCCTACACCTTC,CAISEGGASYTF
-,14,TRBJ2-2,TRBV27,-,TGTGCCAGCAGTTTGTGGGGGGACACCGGGGAGCTGTTTTTT,CASSLWGDTGELFF
-,16,TRBJ1-5,TRBV19,TRBD1,TGTGCCAGTAGCCCCCGGACAGGATCGGGAAATCAGCCCCAGCATTTT,CASSPRTGSGNQPQHF
-,17,TRBJ2-1,TRBV11-2,TRBD2,TGTGCCAGCAGCCCAAGCCCATCACAACTAGCGGGAGACGGGCAGTTCTTC,CASSPSPSQLAGDGQFF
-,17,TRBJ1-6,TRBV27,TRBD1,TGTGCCAGCAGTTGGGGACAGGGGGCGGCCGGGAATTCACCCCTCCACTTT,CASSWGQGAAGNSPLHF
-,14,TRBJ1-4,TRBV5-4,-,TGTGCCAGCAGCCCGGGGATTCCTAATGAAAAACTGTTTTTT,CASSPGIPNEKLFF
-,17,TRBJ2-2,TRBV11-2,TRBD1,TGTGCCAGCCGAAAAAACAGGGGTGACGCGAACACCGGGGAGCTGTTTTTT,CASRKNRGDANTGELFF
-,19,TRBJ2-5,TRBV9,-,TGTGCCAGCAGCCCCTCTATTCCTCCGGGTCCCCGCGCTAGAGAGACCCAGTACTTC,CASSPSIPPGPRARETQYF
once,15,TRBJ1-2,TRBV9,-,TGTGCCAGCAGTCAGGCCTCGGGGGGCGTCTATGGCTACACCTTC,CASSQASGGVYGYTF
-,14,TRBJ2-6,TRBV7-2,-,TGTGCCAGCAGCTTAGGGACAGCTTCCAACGTCCTGACTTTC,CASSLGTASNVLTF
-,14,TRBJ2-5,TRBV7-3,TRBD2,TGTGCCAGCAGCAGCCTAGCGGAAGACGAGACCCAGTACTTC,CASSSLAEDETQYF
-,14,TRBJ1-1,TRBV18,TRBD1,TGTGCCAGCTCACCAGAGACAGGGGACACTGAAGCTTTCTTT,CASSPETGDTEAFF
few,15,TRBJ2-2,TRBV6-5,-,TGTGCCAGCGGGTCGTGGGGGGGCAGCACCGGGGAGCTGTTTTTT,CASGSWGGSTGELFF
-,12,TRBJ1-2,TRBV29-1,-,TGCAGCGTTGATGCGGGTGACTATGGCTACACCTTC,CSVDAGDYGYTF
-,15,TRBJ2-7,TRBV19,TRBD2,TGTGCCAGTAGTATCGGGGGGGAGGTCTACTACGAGCAGTACTTC,CASSIGGEVYYEQYF
once,15,TRBJ2-2,TRBV6-6,-,TGTGCCAGCAGCATGGTGGCAGGTGGGACCGGGGAGCTGTTTTTT,CASSMVAGGTGELFF
-,17,TRBJ1-4,TRBV4-1,-,TGCGCCAGCAGCCAAGGCCCCCTTCGGGCAACTAATGAAAAACTGTTTTTT,CASSQGPLRATNEKLFF
-,15,TRBJ2-3,TRBV7-2,-,TGTGCCAGCAGCTTCAGCGGATCTAGCACAGATACGCAGTATTTT,CASSFSGSSTDTQYF